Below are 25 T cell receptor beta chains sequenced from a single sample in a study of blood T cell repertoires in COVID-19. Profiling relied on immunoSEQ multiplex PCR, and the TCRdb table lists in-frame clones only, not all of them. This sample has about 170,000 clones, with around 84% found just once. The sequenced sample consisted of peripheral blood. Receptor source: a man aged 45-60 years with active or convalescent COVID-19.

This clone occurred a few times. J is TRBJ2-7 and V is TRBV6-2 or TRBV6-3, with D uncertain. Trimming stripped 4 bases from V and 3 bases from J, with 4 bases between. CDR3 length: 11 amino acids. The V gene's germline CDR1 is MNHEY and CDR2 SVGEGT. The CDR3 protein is CASSSVYEQYF. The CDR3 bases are TGTGCCAGCAGTTCCGTCTACGAGCAGTACTTC.

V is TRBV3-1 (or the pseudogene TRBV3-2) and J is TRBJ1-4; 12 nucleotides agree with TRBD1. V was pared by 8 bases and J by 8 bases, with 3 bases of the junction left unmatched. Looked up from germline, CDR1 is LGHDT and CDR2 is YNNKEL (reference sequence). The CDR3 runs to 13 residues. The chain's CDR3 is CASGTGGGEKLFF. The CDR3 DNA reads TGTGCCAGCGGGACAGGGGGCGGGGAAAAACTGTTTTTT.

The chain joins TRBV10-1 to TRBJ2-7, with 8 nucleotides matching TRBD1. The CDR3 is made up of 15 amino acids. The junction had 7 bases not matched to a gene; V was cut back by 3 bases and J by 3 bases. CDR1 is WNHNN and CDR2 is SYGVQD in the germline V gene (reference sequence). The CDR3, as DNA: TGCGCCAGCAGTGACGAAGACAGGGGAGGCTACGAGCAGTACTTC. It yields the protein CASSDEDRGGYEQYF.

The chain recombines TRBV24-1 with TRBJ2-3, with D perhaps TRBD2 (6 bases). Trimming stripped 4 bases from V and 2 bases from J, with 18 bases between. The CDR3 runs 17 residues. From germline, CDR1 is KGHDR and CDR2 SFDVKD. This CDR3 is CATSEPHVAVNTDTQYF. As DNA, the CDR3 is TGTGCCACCAGTGAACCTCATGTAGCGGTAAACACAGATACGCAGTATTTT.

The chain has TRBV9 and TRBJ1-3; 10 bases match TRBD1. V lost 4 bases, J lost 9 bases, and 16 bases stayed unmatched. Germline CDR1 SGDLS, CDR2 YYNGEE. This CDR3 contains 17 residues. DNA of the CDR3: TGTGCCAGCAGCCCAGGGACAGGGGTTATCTCTGGAGTCACCATATATTTT. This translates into CASSPGTGVISGVTIYF.

Written as DNA, the CDR3 is TGCGCCAGCAGGAGCCTAGCGGGGGGCTACGAGCAGTACTTC. This translates into CASRSLAGGYEQYF. The chain is built from TRBV4-1 and TRBJ2-7; 11 nucleotides match TRBD2. With 6 bases clipped from V and 3 bases from J, the junction kept 4 bases outside the gene matches. The CDR3 totals 14 residues. The germline CDR1 and CDR2 sequences are MGHRA and YSYEKL.

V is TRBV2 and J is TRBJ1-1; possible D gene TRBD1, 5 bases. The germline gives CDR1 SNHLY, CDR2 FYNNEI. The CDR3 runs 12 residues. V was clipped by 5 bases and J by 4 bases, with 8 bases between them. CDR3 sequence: CASSQGGTEAFF. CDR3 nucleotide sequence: TGTGCCAGCAGTCAGGGCGGCACTGAAGCTTTCTTT. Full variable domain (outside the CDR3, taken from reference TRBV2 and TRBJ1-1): EPEVTQTPSHQVTQMGQEVILRCVPISNHLYFYWYRQILGQKVEFLVSFYNNEISEKSEIFDDQFSVERPDGSNFTLKIRSTKLEDSAMYFCASSQGGTEAFFGQGTRLTVV.

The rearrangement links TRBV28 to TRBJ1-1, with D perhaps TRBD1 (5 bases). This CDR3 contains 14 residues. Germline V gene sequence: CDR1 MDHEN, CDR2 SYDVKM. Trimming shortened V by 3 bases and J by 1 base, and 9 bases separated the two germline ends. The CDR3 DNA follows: TGTGCCAGCAGTTTGGGGGGACCGAACACTGAAGCTTTCTTT. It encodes CASSLGGPNTEAFF.

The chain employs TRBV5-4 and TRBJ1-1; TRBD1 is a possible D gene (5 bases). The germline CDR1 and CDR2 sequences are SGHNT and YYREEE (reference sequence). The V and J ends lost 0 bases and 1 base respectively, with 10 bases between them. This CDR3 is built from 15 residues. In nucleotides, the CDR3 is TGTGCCAGCAGCTTGGCTGCAGGGAAGAACACTGAAGCTTTCTTT. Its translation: CASSLAAGKNTEAFF.

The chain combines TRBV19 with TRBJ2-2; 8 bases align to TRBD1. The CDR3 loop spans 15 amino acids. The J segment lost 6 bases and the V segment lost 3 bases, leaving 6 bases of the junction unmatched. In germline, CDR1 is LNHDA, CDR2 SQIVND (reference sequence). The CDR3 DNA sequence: TGTGCCAGTAGTATCGGGACAGGAAAGTCCGGGGAGCTGTTTTTT. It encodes CASSIGTGKSGELFF.

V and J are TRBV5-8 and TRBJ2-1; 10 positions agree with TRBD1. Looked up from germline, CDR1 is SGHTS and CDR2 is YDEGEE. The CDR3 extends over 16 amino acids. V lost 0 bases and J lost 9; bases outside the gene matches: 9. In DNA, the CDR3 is TGTGCCAGCAGCTTGGCGTGGACAGGGGGAATGAGTGAGCAGTTCTTC. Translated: CASSLAWTGGMSEQFF.

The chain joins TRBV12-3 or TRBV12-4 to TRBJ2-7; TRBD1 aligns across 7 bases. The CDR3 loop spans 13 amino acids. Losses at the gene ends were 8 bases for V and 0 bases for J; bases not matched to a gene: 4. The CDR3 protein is CASRDRNSYEQYF. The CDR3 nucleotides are TGTGCCAGCCGGGACAGAAACTCCTACGAGCAGTACTTC.

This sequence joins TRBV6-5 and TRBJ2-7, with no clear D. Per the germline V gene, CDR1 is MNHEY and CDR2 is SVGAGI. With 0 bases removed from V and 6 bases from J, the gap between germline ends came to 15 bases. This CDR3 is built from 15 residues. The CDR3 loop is CASSYSVGLRREQYF. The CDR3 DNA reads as TGTGCCAGCAGTTACTCTGTGGGCCTACGACGCGAGCAGTACTTC.

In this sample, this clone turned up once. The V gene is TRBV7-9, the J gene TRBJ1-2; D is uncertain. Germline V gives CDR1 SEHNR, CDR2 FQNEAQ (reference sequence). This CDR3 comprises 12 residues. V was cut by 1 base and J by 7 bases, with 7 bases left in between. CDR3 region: CASSLGESGYTF. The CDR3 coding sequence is TGTGCCAGCAGCTTAGGTGAGAGTGGCTACACCTTC.

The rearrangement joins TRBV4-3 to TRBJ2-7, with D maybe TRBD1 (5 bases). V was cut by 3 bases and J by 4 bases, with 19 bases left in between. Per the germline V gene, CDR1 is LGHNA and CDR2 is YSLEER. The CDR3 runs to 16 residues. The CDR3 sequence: CASSQGLTVKAYEQYF. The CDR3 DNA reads TGCGCCAGCAGCCAGGGGTTGACAGTAAAAGCATACGAGCAGTACTTC.

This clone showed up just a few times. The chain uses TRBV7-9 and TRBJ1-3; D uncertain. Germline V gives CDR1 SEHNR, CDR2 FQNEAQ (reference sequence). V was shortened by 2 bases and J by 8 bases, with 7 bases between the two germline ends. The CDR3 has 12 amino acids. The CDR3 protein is CASSLQDYTIYF. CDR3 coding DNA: TGTGCCAGCAGCTTACAGGACTACACCATATATTTT.

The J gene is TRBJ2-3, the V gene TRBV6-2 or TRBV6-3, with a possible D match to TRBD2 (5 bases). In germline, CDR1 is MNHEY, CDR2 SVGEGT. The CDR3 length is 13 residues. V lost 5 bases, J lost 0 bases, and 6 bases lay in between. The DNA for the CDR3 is TGTGCCAGCAGTAAGCGGAGCACAGATACGCAGTATTTT. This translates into CASSKRSTDTQYF.

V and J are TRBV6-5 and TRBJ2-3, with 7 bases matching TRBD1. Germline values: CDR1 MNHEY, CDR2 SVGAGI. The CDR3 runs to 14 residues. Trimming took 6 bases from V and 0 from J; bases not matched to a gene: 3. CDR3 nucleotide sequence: TGTGCCAGCAGGACAGGGACGAGCACAGATACGCAGTATTTT. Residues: CASRTGTSTDTQYF.

The CDR3 DNA reads as TGTGCCAGCAGCCAAGTAAACAGTAAAGAGACCCAGTACTTC. Protein sequence: CASSQVNSKETQYF. The chain combines TRBV3-1 (or the pseudogene TRBV3-2) with TRBJ2-5, with D uncertain. The CDR3 runs 14 residues. Germline CDR1 reads LGHDT; CDR2 reads YNNKEL (reference sequence). The V end lost 1 base, the J end lost 3 bases, and 9 bases lay between the germline ends.

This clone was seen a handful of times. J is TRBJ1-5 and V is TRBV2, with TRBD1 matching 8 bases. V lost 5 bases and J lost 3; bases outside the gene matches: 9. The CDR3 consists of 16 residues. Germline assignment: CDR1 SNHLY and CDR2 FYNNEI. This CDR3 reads CASSSTGTGINQPQHF. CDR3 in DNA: TGTGCCAGCAGTTCAACCGGGACAGGAATCAATCAGCCCCAGCATTTT.

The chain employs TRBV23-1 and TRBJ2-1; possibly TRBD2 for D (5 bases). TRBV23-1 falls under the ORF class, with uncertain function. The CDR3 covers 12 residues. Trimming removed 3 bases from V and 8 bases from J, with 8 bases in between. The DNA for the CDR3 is TGCGCCAGCAGTCATGGCGGGCATGAGCAGTTCTTC. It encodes CASSHGGHEQFF.

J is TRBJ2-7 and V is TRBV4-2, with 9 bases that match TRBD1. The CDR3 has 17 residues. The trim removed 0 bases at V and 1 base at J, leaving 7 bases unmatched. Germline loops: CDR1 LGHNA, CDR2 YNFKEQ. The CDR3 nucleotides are TGTGCCAGCAGCCAAGATAGGGACAGGGTAGGGTCCTACGAGCAGTACTTC. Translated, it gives CASSQDRDRVGSYEQYF.

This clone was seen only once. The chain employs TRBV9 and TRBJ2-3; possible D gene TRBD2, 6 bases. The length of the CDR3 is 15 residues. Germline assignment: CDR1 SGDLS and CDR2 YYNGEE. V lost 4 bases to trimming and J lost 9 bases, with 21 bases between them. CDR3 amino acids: CASSPHVGGGDTQYF. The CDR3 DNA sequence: TGTGCCAGCAGCCCTCACGTGGGAGGTGGAGACACGCAGTATTTT. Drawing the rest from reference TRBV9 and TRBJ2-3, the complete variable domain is DSGVTQTPKHLITATGQRVTLRCSPRSGDLSVYWYQQSLDQGLQFLIQYYNGEERAKGNILERFSAQQFPDLHSELNLSSLELGDSALYFCASSPHVGGGDTQYFGPGTRLTVL.

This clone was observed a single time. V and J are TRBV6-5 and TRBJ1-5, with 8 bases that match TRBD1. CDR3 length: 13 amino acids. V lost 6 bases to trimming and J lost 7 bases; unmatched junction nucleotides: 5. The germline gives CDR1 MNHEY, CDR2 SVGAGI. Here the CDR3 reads CASSGTGNQPQHF. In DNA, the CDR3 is TGTGCCAGCAGCGGGACAGGAAACCAGCCCCAGCATTTT.

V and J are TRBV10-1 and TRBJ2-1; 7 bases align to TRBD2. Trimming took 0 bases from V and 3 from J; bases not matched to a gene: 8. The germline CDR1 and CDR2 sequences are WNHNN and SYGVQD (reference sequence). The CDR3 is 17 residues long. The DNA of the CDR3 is TGCGCCAGCAGTGAGTCGATGTCCGGGGGGTACTACAATGAGCAGTTCTTC. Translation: CASSESMSGGYYNEQFF.